A single sample is the source of the 18 T cell receptor beta chains below, sequenced in a study of OX40 agonist ivuxolimab in advanced cancers. Produced via immunoSEQ multiplex PCR; TCRdb's table is partial and in-frame only. The sample carries about 80,000 clones, more than 90% recorded once. The material sequenced was CD4+ or CD8+ T cells sorted from blood, taken in a trial of the OX40 agonist ivuxolimab. Source of these receptors: an adult with an advanced solid tumor such as melanoma, head and neck, liver or kidney cancer.

V usage is TRBV11-1 and J usage is TRBJ2-2; D possibly corresponds to TRBD1 (6 bases). Germline values: CDR1 SGHAT, CDR2 FQDESV (reference sequence). This CDR3 contains 16 residues. Trimming removed 3 bases from V and 4 bases from J, with 15 bases in between. The CDR3 here is CASSFWSGVGTGELFF. DNA of the CDR3: TGTGCCAGCAGCTTTTGGTCAGGGGTAGGCACCGGGGAGCTGTTTTTT.

The chain employs TRBV19 and TRBJ1-3; D remains ambiguous. This CDR3 comprises 13 residues. V was cut by 1 base and J by 5 bases, with 6 bases left in between. CDR1 and CDR2 from the germline V gene are LNHDA and SQIVND (reference sequence). Here the CDR3 reads CASSIASRNTIYF. CDR3 nucleotides: TGTGCCAGTAGTATAGCCAGCAGAAACACCATATATTTT.

This chain joins TRBV27 and TRBJ2-7; 7 positions agree with TRBD2. V gave up 4 bases and J gave up 6 bases; unmatched junction bases: 12. This CDR3 has 15 residues. Germline-derived CDR1 and CDR2 are MNHEY and SMNVEV (reference sequence). CDR3 nucleotide sequence: TGTGCCAGCAGTTCAACTATGGTCCCGGGGGGCGAGCAGTACTTC. It translates to CASSSTMVPGGEQYF.

The chain recombines TRBV21-1 with TRBJ2-1; TRBD2 was called by the table and not checked on the DNA. TRBV21-1 is listed as a pseudogene. The CDR3 consists of 13 residues. CDR3 nucleotides: TGTGCCGGGTCGGGGCGGGAGTACAATGAGCAGTTCTTC. Its translation: CAGSGREYNEQFF.

The chain uses TRBV28 and TRBJ2-5; 9 bases are a match to TRBD2. The CDR3 loop spans 15 amino acids. The ends lost 5 bases at V and 3 bases at J; junction bases unmatched: 7. In germline, CDR1 is MDHEN, CDR2 SYDVKM. The CDR3 region is CASSGGTSRKETQYF. The CDR3 DNA reads TGTGCCAGCAGTGGAGGGACTAGCAGGAAAGAGACCCAGTACTTC.

The chain joins TRBV6-5 to TRBJ2-2, with a tentative D call TRBD1 (5 bases). V was pared by 6 bases and J by 4 bases, with 6 bases between. The length of the CDR3 is 12 residues. From germline, CDR1 is MNHEY and CDR2 SVGAGI. CDR3 protein: CASRRGTGELFF. CDR3 coding DNA: TGTGCCAGCAGAAGGGGCACCGGGGAGCTGTTTTTT.

The chain joins TRBV25-1 to TRBJ2-3; D remains unclear. The CDR3 has 13 residues. V lost 5 bases, J lost 5 bases, and 11 bases lay in between. From germline, CDR1 is MGHDK and CDR2 SYGVNS. The chain's CDR3 is CASSPLPQDTQYF. The CDR3 coding sequence is TGTGCCAGCAGTCCCCTCCCTCAAGATACGCAGTATTTT.

The chain carries TRBV18 and TRBJ1-1; the D is unclear. This CDR3 has 17 residues. Germline lookup yields CDR1 KGHSH and CDR2 LQKENI. V dropped 1 base and J dropped 1 base, with 16 bases sitting between them. The CDR3, as DNA: TGTGCCAGCTCACCACTAGCGTTGACCGCTACGAACACTGAAGCTTTCTTT. Translating it yields CASSPLALTATNTEAFF.

This chain uses TRBV5-6 with TRBJ1-1; 7 bases are a match to TRBD1. The CDR3 loop spans 16 amino acids. J gave up 6 bases and V 3 bases, and 14 bases lay outside the gene matches. Germline-derived CDR1 and CDR2 are SGHDT and YYEEEE. The CDR3 sequence is CASSWVSRGSKAEAFF. DNA for the CDR3: TGTGCCAGCAGCTGGGTATCCAGGGGGTCGAAGGCTGAAGCTTTCTTT.

The chain recombines TRBV25-1 with TRBJ1-2, with 9 bases fitting TRBD1. After removal of 4 bases from V and 4 bases from J, the junction contained 1 base not matched to a gene. The CDR3 totals 13 residues. Looked up from germline, CDR1 is MGHDK and CDR2 is SYGVNS. The CDR3 coding sequence is TGTGCCAGCAGTGGGACAGGGGTCTATGGCTACACCTTC. Its protein is CASSGTGVYGYTF.

This chain uses TRBV4-3 with TRBJ2-5, with D hard to call. This CDR3 region has 15 residues. From germline, CDR1 is LGHNA and CDR2 YSLEER. Trimming stripped 3 bases from V and 1 base from J, with 12 bases between. CDR3 residues: CASSQDARPQETQYF. The CDR3 nucleotides read TGCGCCAGCAGCCAGGACGCCCGCCCCCAAGAGACCCAGTACTTC.

The J gene is TRBJ2-1, the V gene TRBV5-4; 14 bases agree with TRBD2. The V gene end was trimmed by 0 bases and the J gene end by 8 bases; junction bases not matched to a gene: 4. In germline, CDR1 is SGHNT, CDR2 YYREEE (reference sequence). The CDR3 sequence is 16 residues long. The DNA of the CDR3 is TGTGCCAGCAGCTTGGAGGGACTAGCGGGAGTCGATGAGCAGTTCTTC. As protein: CASSLEGLAGVDEQFF. Looking up the rest from reference TRBV5-4 and TRBJ2-1 gives the full variable domain: ETGVTQSPTHLIKTRGQQVTLRCSSQSGHNTVSWYQQALGQGPQFIFQYYREEENGRGNFPPRFSGLQFPNYSSELNVNALELDDSALYLCASSLEGLAGVDEQFFGPGTRLTVL.

The chain is built from TRBV7-9 and TRBJ2-6; TRBD1 agrees at 7 bases. The CDR3 is 18 amino acids. V trimming: 4 bases; J trimming: 0 bases; junction bases outside the gene matches: 9. Germline V gives CDR1 SEHNR, CDR2 FQNEAQ (reference sequence). CDR3 DNA sequence: TGTGCCAGCAGCTACCAGACAGGGCGGCTCTCTGGGGCCAACGTCCTGACTTTC. Protein: CASSYQTGRLSGANVLTF.

J is TRBJ1-2 and V is TRBV28; TRBD1 might be the D (6 bases). This CDR3 contains 14 residues. Deletions cut 5 bases from V and 4 bases from J, with 14 bases between. Per germline, CDR1 MDHEN and CDR2 SYDVKM. For the CDR3, the DNA is TGTGCCAGCAGTCGATCCGGGACAAGCTATGGCTACACCTTC. It encodes CASSRSGTSYGYTF.

This chain connects TRBV30 to TRBJ1-1; weak D call: TRBD1 (5 bases). From germline, CDR1 is GTSNPN and CDR2 SVGIG (reference sequence). V dropped 5 bases and J dropped 5 bases, with 18 bases sitting between them. The CDR3 extends over 14 amino acids. The CDR3 coding sequence is TGTGCCTGGGGGACCGGGGGTAGGGCGACTGAAGCTTTCTTT. Its translation: CAWGTGGRATEAFF.

The chain couples TRBV5-5 to TRBJ2-6; D is uncertain. This CDR3 has 14 amino acids. In germline, CDR1 is SGHKS, CDR2 YYEKEE (reference sequence). Deletions cut 6 bases from V and 2 bases from J, with 9 bases between. This CDR3 is CASKVFPGANVLTF. The CDR3 DNA follows: TGTGCCAGCAAGGTATTCCCTGGGGCCAACGTCCTGACTTTC.

V gene TRBV21-1 combines with J gene TRBJ2-7; TRBD1 reflects the table's D call only, with no check against the DNA. TRBV21-1 is assigned pseudogene status. The CDR3 is 17 amino acids. The chain's CDR3 is CASSRTSTLDRTYEQYF. In DNA, the CDR3 is TGTGCCAGCAGCAGGACCTCGACACTAGACAGGACCTACGAGCAGTACTTC.

This chain joins TRBV7-2 and TRBJ2-2; no clear D. Trimming cost V 1 base and J 1 base, with 10 bases left between them. From germline, CDR1 is SGHTA and CDR2 FQGNSA. CDR3 length: 16 amino acids. The CDR3 sequence is CASSLEARRNTGELFF. CDR3 DNA sequence: TGTGCCAGCAGCTTAGAAGCGCGGAGGAACACCGGGGAGCTGTTTTTT. Drawing the rest from reference TRBV7-2 and TRBJ2-2, the complete variable domain is GAGVSQSPSNKVTEKGKDVELRCDPISGHTALYWYRQSLGQGLEFLIYFQGNSAPDKSGLPSDRFSAERTGGSVSTLTIQRTQQEDSAVYLCASSLEARRNTGELFFGEGSRLTVL.